The 14 T cell receptor beta chains listed next were all sequenced from one sample in a study of blood T cell repertoires in COVID-19. Profiling relied on immunoSEQ multiplex PCR, and the TCRdb table lists in-frame clones only, not all of them. The table includes roughly 40,000 clones, roughly three quarters detected once. Sequenced: peripheral blood. The receptor set was obtained from a woman of 80 years or more with acute or convalescent COVID-19.

V and J are TRBV5-1 and TRBJ2-2; 7 bases match TRBD2. Per the germline V gene, CDR1 is SGHRS and CDR2 is YFSETQ. The CDR3 has 16 amino acids. J lost 5 bases, V lost 4 bases, and 11 bases had no gene match. The CDR3 nucleotides read TGCGCCAGCAGCCCCCCGGGCGGGAGAAGAACCGGGGAGCTGTTTTTT. Its translation: CASSPPGGRRTGELFF.

The CDR3 sequence is CASSQDWSGQTLSGRDTQYF. CDR3 nucleotide sequence: TGCGCCAGCAGCCAAGATTGGTCGGGACAGACGCTAAGCGGAAGGGATACGCAGTATTTT. V gene TRBV4-3 combines with J gene TRBJ2-3, with 7 bases identical to TRBD1. J was trimmed by 6 bases and V by 0 bases; bases with no gene match: 21. The CDR3 totals 20 residues. Germline CDR1 reads LGHNA; CDR2 reads YSLEER.

This sequence joins TRBV7-2 and TRBJ2-7; 8 bases line up with TRBD1. The CDR3 length is 13 residues. Germline V CDR1 and CDR2: SGHTA, FQGNSA. V gave up 5 bases and J gave up 5 bases; unmatched junction bases: 5. CDR3 nucleotides: TGTGCCAGCAGCCCGGACAGGGACCACGAGCAGTACTTC. Protein sequence: CASSPDRDHEQYF.

CDR3 loop: CASSLRAGTRTGELFF. DNA of the CDR3: TGTGCCAGCAGCCTAAGGGCCGGGACAAGGACCGGGGAGCTGTTTTTT. This chain uses TRBV11-3 with TRBJ2-2; tentatively, D is TRBD1 (6 bases). V gave up 5 bases and J gave up 5 bases, with 18 bases separating them. The germline V gene has CDR1 SGHNT and CDR2 YENEEA. This CDR3 is built from 16 residues. The complete variable domain, with remaining parts taken from reference TRBV11-3 and TRBJ2-2, reads EAGVVQSPRYKIIEKKQPVAFWCNPISGHNTLYWYLQNLGQGPELLIRYENEEAVDDSQLPKDRFSAERLKGVDSTLKIQPAELGDSAVYLCASSLRAGTRTGELFFGEGSRLTVL.

The rearrangement joins TRBV6-2 or TRBV6-3 to TRBJ2-1; 11 bases fit TRBD2. V was clipped by 5 bases and J by 2 bases; unmatched bases: 5. The CDR3 spans 16 residues. Germline CDR1 MNHEY, CDR2 SVGEGT. The chain's CDR3 is CASSGLAGITYNEQFF. The CDR3 region has the DNA TGTGCCAGCAGTGGACTAGCGGGTATTACCTACAATGAGCAGTTCTTC.

This chain links TRBV5-1 with TRBJ2-3, with a weak D call TRBD1 (6 bases). The CDR3 runs to 15 residues. V lost 4 bases, J lost 6 bases, and 18 bases lay in between. The V gene's germline CDR1 is SGHRS and CDR2 YFSETQ. This CDR3 reads CASSLGTRVGDTQYF. DNA for the CDR3: TGCGCCAGCAGCCTCGGGACAAGAGTAGGGGATACGCAGTATTTT.

The rearrangement links TRBV5-5 to TRBJ2-5; TRBD2 agrees at 7 bases. In germline, CDR1 is SGHKS, CDR2 YYEKEE (reference sequence). CDR3 size: 15 residues. V was pared by 4 bases and J by 5 bases, with 11 bases of the junction left unmatched. The CDR3 loop is CASSLRGGSGETQYF. The CDR3 region has the DNA TGTGCCAGCAGCCTTAGGGGCGGGAGTGGGGAGACCCAGTACTTC.

This clone turned up a few times. The chain uses TRBV7-9 and TRBJ2-2; 14 nucleotides agree with TRBD2. J was trimmed by 3 bases and V by 5 bases; bases with no gene match: 5. Germline lookup yields CDR1 SEHNR and CDR2 FQNEAQ (reference sequence). This CDR3 is built from 17 residues. CDR3 nucleotides: TGTGCCAGCAGCCCCCGGACTAGCGGGAGGTACACCGGGGAGCTGTTTTTT. Translated: CASSPRTSGRYTGELFF.

V is TRBV29-1 and J is TRBJ2-7; tentative D call: TRBD1 (5 bases). Germline V gene data show CDR1 as SQVTM and CDR2 as ANQGSEA. This CDR3 is 16 amino acids long. V was clipped by 0 bases and J by 3 bases, with 18 bases between them. In nucleotides, the CDR3 is TGCAGCGTTGAAGATCGCGTAGTTGACAGAGACTACGAGCAGTACTTC. It is translated as CSVEDRVVDRDYEQYF.

The sample holds one count of this clone. The V and J genes are TRBV19 and TRBJ2-2; 16 bases match TRBD2. In germline, CDR1 is LNHDA, CDR2 SQIVND (reference sequence). Losses at the gene ends were 9 bases for V and 7 bases for J; bases not matched to a gene: 5. There are 15 residues in the CDR3. The CDR3 coding sequence is TGTGCCAGCGGGACTAGCGGGAGGGCGAACGGGGAGCTGTTTTTT. Translated, it gives CASGTSGRANGELFF.

The rearrangement uses TRBV15 and TRBJ2-1, with 10 bases aligning to TRBD1. The germline V gene has CDR1 LNHNV and CDR2 YYDKDF (reference sequence). With V trimmed by 3 bases and J by 5 bases, 4 bases remained unmatched. This CDR3 is 15 amino acids long. The CDR3 coding sequence is TGTGCCACCAGCAGGGAAGGACAGGGGGACAATGAGCAGTTCTTC. Translating it yields CATSREGQGDNEQFF.

This rearrangement joins TRBV7-2 to TRBJ2-3; 9 bases match TRBD2. The CDR3 runs to 17 residues. The germline CDR1 and CDR2 sequences are SGHTA and FQGNSA. J was trimmed by 6 bases and V by 5 bases; bases with no gene match: 15. The CDR3 region has the DNA TGTGCCAGCAGCCCTATGGCGGGAGGGCCCCTCGGGGATACGCAGTATTTT. Translated: CASSPMAGGPLGDTQYF.

This clone was detected only once. The chain employs TRBV11-3 and TRBJ2-1, with 9 bases that match TRBD2. With V trimmed by 8 bases and J by 10 bases, 9 bases remained unmatched. CDR1 SGHNT and CDR2 YENEEA come from the germline V gene. The CDR3 has 13 residues. CDR3 sequence: CASEAGGTGEQFF. In DNA form, the CDR3 reads TGTGCCAGCGAAGCGGGAGGCACCGGGGAGCAGTTCTTC.

The chain employs TRBV29-1 and TRBJ1-1; D not resolved. The CDR3 covers 14 residues. Germline CDR1 is SQVTM and CDR2 is ANQGSEA. V lost 6 bases to trimming and J lost 5 bases, with 19 bases between them. CDR3 in DNA: TGCAGCGTGATCGGCCAGGCCCTGACGACTGAAGCTTTCTTT. It is translated as CSVIGQALTTEAFF.